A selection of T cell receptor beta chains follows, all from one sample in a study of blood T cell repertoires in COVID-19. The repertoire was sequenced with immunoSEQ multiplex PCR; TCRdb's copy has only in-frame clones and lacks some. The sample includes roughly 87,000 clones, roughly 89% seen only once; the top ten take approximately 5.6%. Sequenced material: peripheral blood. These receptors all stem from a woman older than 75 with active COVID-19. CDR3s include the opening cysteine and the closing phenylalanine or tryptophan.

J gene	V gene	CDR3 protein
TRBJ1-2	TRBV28	CASSPMGTGNYGYTF
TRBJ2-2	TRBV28	CASSTPGQGTGELFF
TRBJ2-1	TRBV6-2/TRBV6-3	CASSFPDEQFF
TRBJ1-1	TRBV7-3	CASSLTRRGNTEAFF
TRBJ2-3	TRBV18	CASLGQGAGDTQYF
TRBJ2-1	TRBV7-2	CASSLDASSYNEQFF
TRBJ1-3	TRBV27	CASSPDLARSGNTIYF
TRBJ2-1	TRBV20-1	CSASALSIDSNEQFF
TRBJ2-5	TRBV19	CASSIDRQETQYF
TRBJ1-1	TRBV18	CASSPIEGGTEAFF
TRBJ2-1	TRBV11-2	CASSLGRTSGHYEQFF
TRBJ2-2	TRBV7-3	CASSNRDSFTGELFF
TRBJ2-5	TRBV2	CASSEGAGVETQYF
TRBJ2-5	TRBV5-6	CASSLDPGSLETQYF
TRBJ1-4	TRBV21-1	CASNDRVTNEKLFF
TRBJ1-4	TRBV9	CASSALSGDNEKLFF
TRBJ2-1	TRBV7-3	CASSRLAGVNEQFF
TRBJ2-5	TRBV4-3	CASSLVSGRGETQYF
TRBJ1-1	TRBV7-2	CASSSRGTEAFF
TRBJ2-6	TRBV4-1	CASSRGDSNSGANVLTF
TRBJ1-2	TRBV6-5	CASRNGGPLYGYTF
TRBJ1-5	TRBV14	CASSQDRMAESPQHF